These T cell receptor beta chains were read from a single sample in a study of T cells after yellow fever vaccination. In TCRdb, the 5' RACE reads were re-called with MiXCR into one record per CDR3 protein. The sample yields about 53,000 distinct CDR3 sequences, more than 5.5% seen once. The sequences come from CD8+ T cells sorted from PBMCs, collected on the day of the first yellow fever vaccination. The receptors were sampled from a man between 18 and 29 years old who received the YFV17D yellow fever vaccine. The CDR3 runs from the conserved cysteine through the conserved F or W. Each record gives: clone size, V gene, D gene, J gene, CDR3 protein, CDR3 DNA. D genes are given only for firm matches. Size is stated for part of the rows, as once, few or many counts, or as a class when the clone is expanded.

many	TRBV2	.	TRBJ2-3	CASTPSSTDTQYF	TGTGCCAGCACCCCTTCTAGCACAGATACGCAGTATTTT
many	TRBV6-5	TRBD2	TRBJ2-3	CASSPTSGGAVDTQYF	TGTGCCAGCAGCCCGACTAGCGGGGGGGCGGTAGATACGCAGTATTTT
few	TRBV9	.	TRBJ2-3	CASSGVTDTQYF	TGTGCCAGCAGCGGGGTCACAGATACGCAGTATTTT
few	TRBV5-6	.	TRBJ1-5	CASSLEASNQPQHF	TGTGCCAGCAGCTTGGAGGCCAGCAATCAGCCCCAGCATTTT
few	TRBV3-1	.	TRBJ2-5	CASSQDTPGGTQYF	TGTGCCAGCAGCCAAGACACACCCGGGGGGACCCAGTACTTC
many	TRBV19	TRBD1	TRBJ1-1	CASSAPRGPATEAFF	TGTGCCAGTAGTGCGCCCAGGGGGCCGGCCACTGAAGCTTTCTTT
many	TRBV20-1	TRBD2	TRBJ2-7	CSAQRGEGYEQYF	TGCAGTGCCCAGCGGGGCGAGGGATACGAGCAGTACTTC
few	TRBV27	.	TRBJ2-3	CASWLADYTDTQYF	TGTGCCAGCTGGTTAGCGGACTACACAGATACGCAGTATTTT
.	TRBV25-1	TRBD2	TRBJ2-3	CASSDQVAGRPTDTQYF	TGTGCCAGCAGTGATCAAGTAGCGGGAAGGCCCACAGATACGCAGTATTTT
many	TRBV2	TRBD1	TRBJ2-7	CASRTGLGSYEQYF	TGTGCCAGCAGGACAGGGCTTGGATCCTACGAGCAGTACTTC
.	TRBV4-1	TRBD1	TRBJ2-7	CASSHRLQGLQSYEQYF	TGCGCCAGCAGCCACAGGTTACAGGGGCTTCAATCCTACGAGCAGTACTTC
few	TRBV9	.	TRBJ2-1	CASSAPRTGGSYNEQFF	TGTGCCAGCAGCGCGCCCCGGACCGGGGGATCGTACAATGAGCAGTTCTTC
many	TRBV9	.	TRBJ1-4	CASSVAGQGNEKLFF	TGTGCCAGCAGCGTAGCGGGCCAGGGGAACGAAAAACTGTTTTTT
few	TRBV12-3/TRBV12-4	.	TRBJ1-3	CASRPRVRNTIYF	TGTGCCAGCAGGCCCCGGGTAAGGAACACCATATATTTT
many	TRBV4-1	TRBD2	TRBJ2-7	CASSQVISGGPYEQYF	TGCGCCAGCAGCCAAGTGATTAGCGGGGGCCCCTACGAGCAGTACTTC
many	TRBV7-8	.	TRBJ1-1	CASSLEEGLEAFF	TGTGCCAGCAGCTTAGAAGAGGGACTTGAAGCTTTCTTT
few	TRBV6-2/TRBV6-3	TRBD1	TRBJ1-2	CASSYSEQGADGYTF	TGTGCCAGCAGTTACTCCGAACAGGGGGCTGATGGCTACACCTTC
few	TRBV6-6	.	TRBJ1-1	CASSPGRGAFF	TGTGCCAGCAGCCCTGGGCGAGGGGCTTTCTTT
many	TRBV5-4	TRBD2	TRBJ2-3	CASSLPGKASGVKMASTDTQYF	TGTGCCAGCAGCTTGCCCGGCAAGGCTAGCGGGGTAAAAATGGCTAGCACAGATACGCAGTATTTT
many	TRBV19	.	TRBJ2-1	CASSIDTTLNYEQFF	TGTGCCAGTAGTATAGATACGACCCTGAATTATGAGCAGTTCTTC
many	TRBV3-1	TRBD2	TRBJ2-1	CASSQVGQRGDNEQFF	TGTGCCAGCAGCCAAGTAGGCCAGCGGGGGGACAATGAGCAGTTCTTC
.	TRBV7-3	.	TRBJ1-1	CASSVPGETEAFF	TGTGCCAGCAGCGTCCCCGGGGAAACTGAAGCTTTCTTT
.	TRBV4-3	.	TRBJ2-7	CASSQDSGDEQYF	TGCGCCAGCAGCCAAGATTCGGGGGACGAGCAGTACTTC
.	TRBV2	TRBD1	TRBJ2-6	CASSGTGGTGANVLTF	TGTGCCAGCAGTGGGACAGGGGGCACTGGGGCCAACGTCCTGACTTTC
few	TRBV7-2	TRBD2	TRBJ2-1	CASLLAHEQFF	TGTGCCAGCCTACTAGCGCACGAGCAGTTCTTC
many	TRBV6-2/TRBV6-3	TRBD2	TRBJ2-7	CATLSPTGLARFEQYF	TGTGCCACTCTCTCTCCGACTGGACTAGCTCGGTTCGAGCAGTACTTC
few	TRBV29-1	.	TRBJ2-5	CSRLGGGTETQYF	TGCAGCCGCCTGGGGGGGGGCACAGAGACCCAGTACTTC
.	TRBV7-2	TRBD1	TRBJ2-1	CASSLWDRGDEQFF	TGTGCCAGCAGCTTATGGGACAGGGGTGATGAGCAGTTCTTC
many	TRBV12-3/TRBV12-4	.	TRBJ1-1	CASSRGPGSTEAFF	TGTGCCAGCAGTCGGGGACCGGGTAGCACTGAAGCTTTCTTT
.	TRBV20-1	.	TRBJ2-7	CSAEEGRYEQYF	TGCAGTGCCGAGGAGGGTCGCTACGAGCAGTACTTC
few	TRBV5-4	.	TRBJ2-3	CASSLRGASTDTQYF	TGTGCCAGCAGCTTAAGGGGTGCTAGCACAGATACGCAGTATTTT
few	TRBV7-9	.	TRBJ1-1	CASSPADSTEAFF	TGTGCCAGCAGCCCCGCGGACAGCACTGAAGCTTTCTTT
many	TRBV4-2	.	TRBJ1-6	CASSQDGENSPLHF	TGTGCCAGCAGCCAAGACGGGGAAAATTCACCCCTCCACTTT
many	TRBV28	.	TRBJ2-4	CASSDVGGKNIQYF	TGTGCCAGCAGTGACGTGGGGGGCAAAAACATTCAGTACTTC
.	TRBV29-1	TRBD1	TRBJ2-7	CSATGGNYEQYF	TGCAGCGCGACAGGGGGAAACTACGAGCAGTACTTC